This TCR beta chain was observed in a study of cytomegalovirus exposure and HLA in healthy donors. The CDR3 spans 15 residues. The V segment lost 5 bases and the J segment 4 bases; nucleotides outside the gene matches: 9. In germline, CDR1 is SGHTA, CDR2 FQGNSA. In the PCR, 60 Vbeta and 13 Jbeta primers were used. Data came from immunoSEQ multiplex PCR; TCRdb stores just in-frame clones and leaves some out. This table holds 85,000 to 130,000 clones, 70% to 80% found once. The clonotype comes from a man in his 60s in good health and CMV-seronegative. The V and J genes are TRBV7-2 and TRBJ1-1; 8 bases fit TRBD1. The sample comprised PBMCs. CDR3 sequence: CASSPQGAQSTEAFF. The CDR3, as DNA: TGTGCCAGCAGCCCCCAGGGGGCGCAGAGCACTGAAGCTTTCTTT.